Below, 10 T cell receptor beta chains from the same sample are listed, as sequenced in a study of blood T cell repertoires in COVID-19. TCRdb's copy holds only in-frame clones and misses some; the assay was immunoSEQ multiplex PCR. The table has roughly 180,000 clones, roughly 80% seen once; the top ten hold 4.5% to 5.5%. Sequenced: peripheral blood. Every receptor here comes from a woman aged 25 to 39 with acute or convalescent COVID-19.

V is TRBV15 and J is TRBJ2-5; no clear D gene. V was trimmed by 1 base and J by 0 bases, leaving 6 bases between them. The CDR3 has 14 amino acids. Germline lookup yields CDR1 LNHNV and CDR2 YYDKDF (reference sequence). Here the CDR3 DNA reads TGTGCCACCAGCAGAGGACGGGACCAAGAGACCCAGTACTTC. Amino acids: CATSRGRDQETQYF. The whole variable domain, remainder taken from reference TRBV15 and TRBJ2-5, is DAMVIQNPRYQVTQFGKPVTLSCSQTLNHNVMYWYQQKSSQAPKLLFHYYDKDFNNEADTPDNFQSRRPNTSFCFLDIRSPGLGDTAMYLCATSRGRDQETQYFGPGTRLLVL.

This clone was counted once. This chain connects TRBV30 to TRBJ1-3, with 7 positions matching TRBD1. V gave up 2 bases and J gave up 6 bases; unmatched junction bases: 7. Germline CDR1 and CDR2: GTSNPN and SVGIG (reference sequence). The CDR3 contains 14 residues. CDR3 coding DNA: TGTGCCTGGAGTTTAGGGACAGTCGAAAACACCATATATTTT. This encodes CAWSLGTVENTIYF.

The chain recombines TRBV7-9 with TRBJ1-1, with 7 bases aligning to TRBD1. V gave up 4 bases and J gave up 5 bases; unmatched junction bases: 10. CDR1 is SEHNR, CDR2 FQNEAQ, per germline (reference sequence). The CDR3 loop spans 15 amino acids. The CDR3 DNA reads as TGTGCCAGCAGCTCGCAGGACAGGATCGGGACTGAAGCTTTCTTT. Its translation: CASSSQDRIGTEAFF.

CDR3 bases: TGTGCCAGCAGCCACCTAGCGGGACCAGATACGCAGTATTTT. Its translation: CASSHLAGPDTQYF. The chain combines TRBV3-1 (or the pseudogene TRBV3-2) with TRBJ2-3, with 9 nucleotides matching TRBD2. This CDR3 contains 14 residues. Germline-derived CDR1 and CDR2 are LGHDT and YNNKEL (reference sequence). After removal of 3 bases from V and 4 bases from J, the junction contained 2 bases not matched to a gene.

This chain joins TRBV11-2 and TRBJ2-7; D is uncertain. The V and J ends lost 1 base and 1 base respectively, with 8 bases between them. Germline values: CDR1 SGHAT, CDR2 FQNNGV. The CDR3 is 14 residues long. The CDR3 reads CASSLAGRSYEQYF. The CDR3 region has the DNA TGTGCCAGCAGCTTAGCGGGTAGATCCTACGAGCAGTACTTC.

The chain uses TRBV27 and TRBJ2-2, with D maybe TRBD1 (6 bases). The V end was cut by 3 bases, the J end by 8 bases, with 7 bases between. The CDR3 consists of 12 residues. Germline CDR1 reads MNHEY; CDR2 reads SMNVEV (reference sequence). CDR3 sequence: CASSFRGGELFF. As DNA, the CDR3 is TGTGCCAGCAGTTTTAGGGGGGGGGAGCTGTTTTTT.

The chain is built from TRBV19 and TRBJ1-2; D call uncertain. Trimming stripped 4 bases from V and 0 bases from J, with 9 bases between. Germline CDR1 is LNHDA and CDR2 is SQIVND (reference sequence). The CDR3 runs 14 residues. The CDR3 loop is CASSTLTANYGYTF. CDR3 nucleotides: TGTGCCAGTAGTACGCTGACTGCTAACTATGGCTACACCTTC.

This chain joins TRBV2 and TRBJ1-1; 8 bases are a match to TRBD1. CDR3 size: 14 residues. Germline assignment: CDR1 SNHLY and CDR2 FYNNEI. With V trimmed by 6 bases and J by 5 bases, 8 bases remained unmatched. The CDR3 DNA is TGTGCCAGCAGCGTCGACAGGGGTAGAACTGAAGCTTTCTTT. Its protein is CASSVDRGRTEAFF.

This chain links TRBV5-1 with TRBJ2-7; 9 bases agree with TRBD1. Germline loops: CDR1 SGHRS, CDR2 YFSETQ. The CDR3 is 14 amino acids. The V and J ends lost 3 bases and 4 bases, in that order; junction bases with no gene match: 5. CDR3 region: CASSSWGTGYEQYF. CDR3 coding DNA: TGCGCCAGCAGCTCCTGGGGGACAGGGTACGAGCAGTACTTC.

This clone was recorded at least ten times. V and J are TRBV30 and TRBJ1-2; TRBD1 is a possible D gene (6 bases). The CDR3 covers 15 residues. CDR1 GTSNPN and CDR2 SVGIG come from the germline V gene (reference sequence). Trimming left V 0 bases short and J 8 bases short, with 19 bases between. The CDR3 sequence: CAWSVRNRERKGYTF. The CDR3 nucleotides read TGTGCCTGGAGTGTGAGAAACAGGGAAAGAAAGGGCTACACCTTC. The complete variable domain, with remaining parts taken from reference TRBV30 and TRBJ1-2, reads SQTIHQWPATLVQPVGSPLSLECTVEGTSNPNLYWYRQAAGRGLQLLFYSVGIGQISSEVPQNLSASRPQDRQFILSSKKLLLSDSGFYLCAWSVRNRERKGYTFGSGTRLTVV.